The clone carrying this T cell receptor beta chain came up a few times. Its matching antigen is unknown. These data belong to a study of regulatory T cells in long-lasting Graves disease. Time point indicated: newly diagnosed GD, antithyroid drugs for less than 3 months. The TCR library was made from RNA extracted from PBMCs. The CDR3 has 14 amino acids. Germline CDR1 is GTSNPN and CDR2 is SVGIG (reference sequence). Trimming took 1 base from V and 3 from J; bases not matched to a gene: 3. Findings of the study overall: Possibly, accuracy suffered from the small sample size. Shared public clonotypes totalled 2,741 in persistent patients, compared with roughly 970 in new patients.

Arm-PCR with iRepertoire HTBI primers amplified the CDR3 regions for these TCR beta libraries. TCRdb ran MiXCR on the multiplex PCR reads and lists one entry per CDR3 protein. The table includes roughly 410,000 distinct CDR3 sequences, 14% to 15% detected once. This sample also appeared in a second study, on T cells in Graves' hyperthyroidism and ophthalmopathy. This second study says: For Graves' hyperthyroidism to be stable, ophthalmopathy could not progress within 18 months. The model predicted ophthalmopathy a median around six months before onset.

The sample was peripheral blood mononuclear cells (PBMCs), taken at new diagnosis, from a patient treated with antithyroid drugs. V gene TRBV30 combines with J gene TRBJ1-5; 7 bases match TRBD1. The TCR comes from a woman between 40 and 55 years old with Graves disease. The CDR3 bases are TGTGCCTGGAGTGGAGGGACAGCCAATCAGCCCCAGCATTTT. Translation: CAWSGGTANQPQHF.